One sample yielded the 11 T cell receptor beta chains listed below, sequenced in a study of control samples from healthy donors and cancer patients. Clones were read by immunoSEQ multiplex PCR, and TCRdb kept only the in-frame ones, dropping some. The sample lists 80,000 to 100,000 clones, 75% to 85% occurring once. The sample was blood. The receptor set was obtained from a woman between 25 and 40 years old in good health.

This chain links TRBV12-3 or TRBV12-4 with TRBJ2-1, with 7 nucleotides matching TRBD2. Trimming took 7 bases from V and 7 from J; bases not matched to a gene: 7. This CDR3 region has 13 residues. DNA for the CDR3: TGTGCCAGCATACGCGGGGGAGGTAATGAGCAGTTCTTC. Translated: CASIRGGGNEQFF.

The chain combines TRBV2 with TRBJ2-5, with D perhaps TRBD2 (7 bases). With 1 base removed from V and 6 bases from J, the gap between germline ends came to 15 bases. Germline CDR1 is SNHLY and CDR2 is FYNNEI. This CDR3 spans 15 amino acids. Here the CDR3 reads CASSEVAGAWKTQYF. CDR3 nucleotide sequence: TGTGCCAGCAGTGAAGTGGCGGGGGCGTGGAAGACCCAGTACTTC.

This rearrangement joins TRBV3-1 (or the pseudogene TRBV3-2) to TRBJ1-1; D gene uncertain. CDR3 length: 15 residues. In germline, CDR1 is LGHDT, CDR2 YNNKEL (reference sequence). V was trimmed by 0 bases and J by 1 base, leaving 9 bases between them. Here the CDR3 reads CASSQDIWGNTEAFF. In DNA, the CDR3 is TGTGCCAGCAGCCAAGATATCTGGGGGAACACTGAAGCTTTCTTT.

The V gene is TRBV27, the J gene TRBJ1-2; the D is unclear. Trimming left V 8 bases short and J 7 bases short, with 11 bases between. Looked up from germline, CDR1 is MNHEY and CDR2 is SMNVEV (reference sequence). The CDR3 is made up of 11 amino acids. CDR3 in DNA: TGTGCCAGCGTACGGAGGCCTGGCTACACCTTC. It encodes CASVRRPGYTF.

V is TRBV4-3 and J is TRBJ2-7, with D perhaps matching TRBD1 (5 bases). Germline V gene data show CDR1 as LGHNA and CDR2 as YSLEER. V lost 1 base to trimming and J lost 0 bases, with 10 bases between them. This CDR3 comprises 15 residues. CDR3 DNA: TGCGCCAGCAGCCAAGGATTAGACAGCTCCTACGAGCAGTACTTC. Encoded protein: CASSQGLDSSYEQYF.

The chain recombines TRBV5-1 with TRBJ2-5; possibly TRBD1 for D (5 bases). Trimming stripped 0 bases from V and 5 bases from J, with 17 bases between. Germline V CDR1 and CDR2: SGHRS, YFSETQ. The CDR3 is 16 residues long. The CDR3 is CASSLEVSVGAETQYF. The CDR3, as DNA: TGCGCCAGCAGCTTGGAGGTCAGCGTTGGGGCGGAGACCCAGTACTTC.

V usage is TRBV5-1 and J usage is TRBJ2-5, with D perhaps matching TRBD2 (7 bases). Trimming left V 4 bases short and J 0 bases short, with 13 bases between. Germline V gene lookup returns CDR1 SGHRS and CDR2 YFSETQ. This CDR3 has 15 amino acids. The CDR3 nucleotides read TGCGCCAGCAGCCTAGAGGGGGGGGACCAAGAGACCCAGTACTTC. Amino acids: CASSLEGGDQETQYF.

This clone was detected only a few times. V usage is TRBV7-3 and J usage is TRBJ2-3; no clear D. The length of the CDR3 is 13 residues. Per germline, CDR1 SGHTA and CDR2 FQGTGA. With 2 bases removed from V and 4 bases from J, the gap between germline ends came to 7 bases. The CDR3 region is CASSLSYSDTQYF. For the CDR3, the DNA is TGTGCCAGCAGCTTATCCTACTCAGATACGCAGTATTTT.

V is TRBV10-3 and J is TRBJ1-4; no reliable D call. Trimming stripped 6 bases from V and 5 bases from J, with 10 bases between. CDR1 is ENHRY and CDR2 is SYGVKD in the germline V gene. The CDR3 has 13 residues. The CDR3 here is CAISQEANEKLFF. For the CDR3, the DNA is TGTGCCATCAGCCAGGAAGCGAATGAAAAACTGTTTTTT.

This clone was counted once. The chain joins TRBV7-6 to TRBJ2-5, with TRBD2 matching 10 bases. V shed 2 bases, J shed 1 base, and the junction held 7 bases outside the gene matches. The CDR3 extends over 17 amino acids. Germline-derived CDR1 and CDR2 are SGHVS and FNYEAQ. CDR3 residues: CASSLRASGGLQETQYF. The CDR3, as DNA: TGTGCCAGCAGCTTAAGGGCTAGCGGGGGCCTCCAAGAGACCCAGTACTTC.

The V call is TRBV5-4, the J call TRBJ1-2; TRBD1 agrees at 9 bases. The germline V gene has CDR1 SGHNT and CDR2 YYREEE (reference sequence). CDR3 size: 17 residues. V shed 4 bases, J shed 0 bases, and the junction held 10 bases outside the gene matches. CDR3 sequence reads: CASSLKDRGPANYGYTF. The CDR3, as DNA: TGTGCCAGCAGCCTAAAGGACAGGGGACCAGCTAACTATGGCTACACCTTC.